The 28 T cell receptor beta chains given below trace back to one sample, sequenced in a study of shared clonotypes between healthy human individuals. TCRdb keeps only in-frame clones here, not all; method: immunoSEQ multiplex PCR. Of roughly 2.2 million clones listed, approximately 93% are singletons. Sequencing input: naive CD4+ T cells from PBMCs. Regarding subset: CD45RA+ positively selected. The source of these receptors is a man between 18 and 35 years old in good health. Some clones in this sample may be carry-over from other donors' samples.

This clone was detected only once. The rearrangement uses TRBV7-9 and TRBJ1-6; D is unresolved. The CDR3 has 16 residues. Germline V CDR1 and CDR2: SEHNR, FQNEAQ (reference sequence). The V end lost 5 bases, the J end lost 1 base, and 12 bases lay between the germline ends. In DNA form, the CDR3 reads TGTGCCAGCAGCACGCTAAGGAGTTCCTATAATTCACCCCTCCACTTT. This sequence encodes CASSTLRSSYNSPLHF.

V is TRBV18 and J is TRBJ2-7, with D possibly being TRBD1 (6 bases). The CDR3 runs 15 residues. Trimming shortened V by 6 bases and J by 4 bases, and 19 bases separated the two germline ends. The germline CDR1 and CDR2 sequences are KGHSH and LQKENI. In nucleotides, the CDR3 is TGTGCCAGCTCCAAACTCGATGGGGGCGCATACGAGCAGTACTTC. It translates to CASSKLDGGAYEQYF.

Written as DNA, the CDR3 is TGCGCCAGCAGCTGGGGACAGGGGCCTACCTACGAGCAGTACTTC. Translated, it gives CASSWGQGPTYEQYF. The chain couples TRBV5-1 to TRBJ2-7; 10 positions agree with TRBD1. CDR1 SGHRS and CDR2 YFSETQ come from the germline V gene. This CDR3 contains 15 residues. The trim removed 3 bases at V and 2 bases at J, leaving 5 bases unmatched.

The chain couples TRBV15 to TRBJ2-2, with D perhaps TRBD2 (6 bases). The germline CDR1 and CDR2 sequences are LNHNV and YYDKDF (reference sequence). The CDR3 spans 16 residues. V lost 0 bases to trimming and J lost 5 bases, with 13 bases between them. For the CDR3, the DNA is TGTGCCACCAGCAGAGATCGGGGTAGCGGAACCGGGGAGCTGTTTTTT. Translation: CATSRDRGSGTGELFF.

As regards this clone: It is likely a read error, because the conserved phenylalanine at the end of the CDR3 is missing. The DNA is left out, because the CDR3 cannot be placed on it with certainty; the CDR3 is given as TCRdb lists it. The rearrangement joins TRBV30 to TRBJ2-7; TRBD1, as called in the table, went unchecked against the DNA. The CDR3 spans 9 amino acids, including both terminal residues. Germline V gives CDR1 GTSNPN, CDR2 SVGIG (reference sequence). CDR3 residues: CAWSGAALD.

This clone came up once. The chain has TRBV2 and TRBJ2-1; D gene ambiguous. Deletions cut 0 bases from V and 3 bases from J, with 12 bases between. Germline V gene lookup returns CDR1 SNHLY and CDR2 FYNNEI. This CDR3 spans 16 amino acids. The CDR3 sequence: CASSEARPTDYNEQFF. As DNA, the CDR3 is TGTGCCAGCAGTGAAGCGCGCCCTACGGACTACAATGAGCAGTTCTTC.

The J gene is TRBJ1-2, the V gene TRBV29-1; D is undetermined. The V and J ends lost 7 bases and 3 bases respectively, with 9 bases between them. This CDR3 is 11 amino acids long. The V gene's germline CDR1 is SQVTM and CDR2 ANQGSEA. CDR3 coding DNA: TGCAGCGCCGGCATGGACTATGGCTACACCTTC. Its protein is CSAGMDYGYTF.

This clone was recorded only once. V gene TRBV6-5 combines with J gene TRBJ1-5; D is possibly TRBD1 (6 bases). The CDR3 covers 15 residues. Germline CDR1 and CDR2: MNHEY and SVGAGI. Trimming stripped 2 bases from V and 3 bases from J, with 11 bases between. CDR3 DNA: TGTGCCAGCAGTTACGGGGGGGGCGCCAATCAGCCCCAGCATTTT. Translated, it gives CASSYGGGANQPQHF.

The V call is TRBV15, the J call TRBJ2-3; D is undetermined. CDR1 and CDR2 (germline): LNHNV, YYDKDF (reference sequence). The CDR3 extends over 12 amino acids. Trimming stripped 5 bases from V and 3 bases from J, with 6 bases between. The CDR3 coding sequence is TGTGCCACCAGCGTGGAGACAGATACGCAGTATTTT. It codes for CATSVETDTQYF.

This chain connects TRBV27 to TRBJ2-2, with D maybe TRBD1 (5 bases). CDR1 and CDR2 (germline): MNHEY, SMNVEV (reference sequence). The CDR3 spans 15 residues. V was shortened by 4 bases and J by 5 bases, with 14 bases between the two germline ends. As DNA, the CDR3 is TGTGCCAGCAGTTCCCGAATAAGGGGAACCGGGGAGCTGTTTTTT. Translated: CASSSRIRGTGELFF.

This chain uses TRBV11-2 with TRBJ1-3; D unresolved. Trimming took off 6 bases at V and 4 bases at J, with 10 bases between the two ends. Germline V lookup: CDR1 SGHAT, CDR2 FQNNGV. The CDR3 has 13 residues. The chain's CDR3 is CASRRFSGNTIYF. CDR3 nucleotide sequence: TGTGCCAGCAGACGGTTTTCCGGAAACACCATATATTTT.

This clone was counted a single time. This CDR3 reads CASRNRGSSYEQYF. The CDR3 region has the DNA TGTGCCAGCAGGAACAGGGGAAGCTCCTACGAGCAGTACTTC. The chain recombines TRBV6-1 with TRBJ2-7; 7 bases are a match to TRBD1. J gave up 0 bases and V 6 bases, and 5 bases lay outside the gene matches. The length of the CDR3 is 14 residues. The V gene's germline CDR1 is MNHNS and CDR2 SASEGT.

This clone was seen just once. This chain connects TRBV27 to TRBJ2-5, with 11 nucleotides matching TRBD2. This CDR3 has 15 amino acids. J was trimmed by 5 bases and V by 5 bases; bases with no gene match: 7. The germline V gene encodes CDR1 MNHEY and CDR2 SMNVEV (reference sequence). The chain's CDR3 is CASSPRLAGPETQYF. Here the CDR3 DNA reads TGTGCCAGCAGTCCGAGACTAGCGGGACCGGAGACCCAGTACTTC.

The rearrangement joins TRBV27 to TRBJ2-1, with D uncertain. This CDR3 spans 14 amino acids. Looked up from germline, CDR1 is MNHEY and CDR2 is SMNVEV (reference sequence). Deletions cut 1 base from V and 6 bases from J, with 10 bases between. CDR3 region: CASSLYAGSNEQFF. DNA of the CDR3: TGTGCCAGCAGTTTATACGCAGGAAGCAATGAGCAGTTCTTC.

The chain couples TRBV6-6 to TRBJ2-7; 7 nucleotides line up with TRBD1. The CDR3 sequence is 15 residues long. The trim removed 5 bases at V and 7 bases at J, leaving 14 bases unmatched. Germline CDR1 and CDR2: MNHNY and SVGAGI (reference sequence). The CDR3 DNA follows: TGTGCCAGCAGTCCCCGGACAGGTGGGGGAGAGGAGCAGTACTTC. Translation gives CASSPRTGGGEEQYF.

The chain couples TRBV4-1 to TRBJ2-1, with 7 bases that match TRBD1. Looked up from germline, CDR1 is MGHRA and CDR2 is YSYEKL. This CDR3 contains 15 residues. V lost 5 bases and J lost 3; bases outside the gene matches: 7. The CDR3 loop is CASSYRTGNYNEQFF. Written as DNA, the CDR3 is TGCGCCAGCAGCTATAGGACAGGAAACTACAATGAGCAGTTCTTC.

This chain links TRBV5-1 with TRBJ1-1; possible D gene TRBD1, 5 bases. CDR3 length: 14 amino acids. Germline V lookup: CDR1 SGHRS, CDR2 YFSETQ. V lost 4 bases and J lost 1, with 11 bases in between. Here the CDR3 DNA reads TGCGCCAGCAGCAGAGAAACAGGGAACACTGAAGCTTTCTTT. Translation gives CASSRETGNTEAFF.

The genes are TRBV7-2 and TRBJ2-7; 11 bases match TRBD2. CDR1 and CDR2 (germline): SGHTA, FQGNSA. This CDR3 region has 14 residues. Unmatched junction bases numbered 5, after V lost 5 bases and J lost 5 bases. The CDR3 DNA sequence: TGTGCCAGCAGCCAGGGACTAGCGGTTGACGAGCAGTACTTC. Its translation is CASSQGLAVDEQYF.

The V gene is TRBV11-1, the J gene TRBJ2-4; D may be TRBD1 (6 bases). The CDR3 extends over 12 amino acids. Germline V gene sequence: CDR1 SGHAT, CDR2 FQDESV (reference sequence). Trimming removed 2 bases at V and 15 bases at J, with 14 bases between. DNA of the CDR3: TGTGCCAGCAGCTTAAATGCAGGGGAGTTGTACTTC. Translation: CASSLNAGELYF. Filled out from reference TRBV11-1 and TRBJ2-4, the complete variable domain reads EAEVAQSPRYKITEKSQAVAFWCDPISGHATLYWYRQILGQGPELLVQFQDESVVDDSQLPKDRFSAERLKGVDSTLKIQPAELGDSAMYLCASSLNAGELYFGAGTRLSVL.

This clone was counted between two and nine times. This sample includes further DNA sequences coding for the same CDR3. The CDR3 is CASRQEETQYF. The DNA of the CDR3 is TGCGCCAGCAGACAGGAAGAGACCCAGTACTTC. The rearrangement links TRBV5-1 to TRBJ2-5; a possible D gene is TRBD1 (5 bases). Germline V gives CDR1 SGHRS, CDR2 YFSETQ. The ends were cut back, 5 bases at V and 3 bases at J, with 5 bases in the middle. The CDR3 runs to 11 residues.

J is TRBJ2-7 and V is TRBV7-9, with 10 bases fitting TRBD2. The CDR3 contains 15 residues. Germline trimming cut 2 bases from V and 5 bases from J; bases unmatched to any gene: 6. Per germline, CDR1 SEHNR and CDR2 FQNEAQ (reference sequence). Here the CDR3 reads CASSLFRLAGDEQYF. CDR3 nucleotide sequence: TGTGCCAGCAGCTTATTTCGCCTAGCGGGAGACGAGCAGTACTTC.

The V and J genes are TRBV30 and TRBJ1-5, with D perhaps TRBD1 (6 bases). Germline loops: CDR1 GTSNPN, CDR2 SVGIG (reference sequence). The CDR3 is 14 residues long. With 5 bases removed from V and 8 bases from J, the gap between germline ends came to 19 bases. For the CDR3, the DNA is TGTGCCTGGGCAGCGCGGGGGCGCAGGGAGCCCCAGCATTTT. As protein: CAWAARGRREPQHF.

The V gene is TRBV7-9, the J gene TRBJ1-3; no firm D call. The CDR3 sequence is 16 residues long. V shed 1 base and J shed 0 bases, with 10 bases lying between them. The germline V gene has CDR1 SEHNR and CDR2 FQNEAQ (reference sequence). CDR3 sequence (DNA): TGTGCCAGCAGCTTAGATTTGTATATCTCTGGAAACACCATATATTTT. Its translation is CASSLDLYISGNTIYF.

V and J are TRBV7-3 and TRBJ2-5, with unresolved D. V was shortened by 5 bases and J by 4 bases, with 11 bases between the two germline ends. Looked up from germline, CDR1 is SGHTA and CDR2 is FQGTGA. CDR3 size: 13 residues. CDR3 region: CASSRDGLETQYF. The DNA of the CDR3 is TGTGCCAGCAGCCGTGACGGTTTAGAGACCCAGTACTTC.

Comment on this clone: Other DNA sequences in this specimen translate into the identical CDR3. The CDR3 sequence is CASSVQGAGNTIYF. DNA of the CDR3: TGTGCCAGCAGCGTACAGGGGGCTGGAAACACCATATATTTT. This sequence joins TRBV9 and TRBJ1-3; 7 nucleotides agree with TRBD1. This CDR3 contains 14 residues. The V segment lost 1 base and the J segment 2 bases; nucleotides outside the gene matches: 0. Germline assignment: CDR1 SGDLS and CDR2 YYNGEE.

The rearrangement uses TRBV7-6 and TRBJ1-1; no clear D. Germline V lookup: CDR1 SGHVS, CDR2 FNYEAQ. The V end was cut by 5 bases, the J end by 1 base, with 17 bases between. This CDR3 is built from 16 residues. The CDR3 spells CASSLVPPGGNTEAFF. The CDR3 DNA follows: TGTGCCAGCAGCCTAGTCCCGCCCGGCGGGAACACTGAAGCTTTCTTT.

The chain has TRBV5-5 and TRBJ1-4; no clear D gene. In germline, CDR1 is SGHKS, CDR2 YYEKEE (reference sequence). Trimming pared 0 bases from V and 10 bases from J, leaving 10 bases between. CDR3 size: 13 residues. CDR3 DNA sequence: TGTGCCAGCAGCTTGGCCCCAGAGGGAAAACTGTTTTTT. It codes for CASSLAPEGKLFF. Drawing the rest from reference TRBV5-5 and TRBJ1-4, the complete variable domain is DAGVTQSPTHLIKTRGQQVTLRCSPISGHKSVSWYQQVLGQGPQFIFQYYEKEERGRGNFPDRFSARQFPNYSSELNVNALLLGDSALYLCASSLAPEGKLFFGSGTQLSVL.

This chain connects TRBV25-1 to TRBJ2-5, with D tentatively TRBD1 (6 bases). V dropped 2 bases and J dropped 0 bases, with 7 bases sitting between them. CDR3 length equals 14 residues. Per the germline V gene, CDR1 is MGHDK and CDR2 is SYGVNS. The CDR3 sequence is CASSEQGYQETQYF. In DNA form, the CDR3 reads TGTGCCAGCAGTGAACAGGGGTACCAAGAGACCCAGTACTTC.